Each of the 21 T cell receptor beta chains below was sequenced from the same sample in a study of CD4 T cell repertoires in COVID-19. Sequencing used immunoSEQ multiplex PCR; TCRdb keeps in-frame clones, though not all of them. The sample consists of about 75,000 clones, about four fifths of them appearing once. Sequences were derived from CD4+ T cells from peripheral blood, sampled after recovery from COVID-19. The receptor source for this set is a human donor who had COVID-19.

In its sample, this clone was seen a few times. V gene TRBV28 combines with J gene TRBJ2-5, with 7 nucleotides matching TRBD1. This CDR3 region has 16 residues. Trimming cost V 0 bases and J 1 base; bases outside gene matches: 5. Germline lookup yields CDR1 MDHEN and CDR2 SYDVKM. DNA of the CDR3: TGTGCCAGCAGTTTATGGGGTGACAGGGTCCAAGAGACCCAGTACTTC. Translating gives CASSLWGDRVQETQYF.

As regards this clone: The sample contains more than one DNA sequence encoding this CDR3. The CDR3 nucleotides read TGCGCCAGCAGCTTGGTCGGACAGGGGGACACTGAAGCTTTCTTT. It codes for CASSLVGQGDTEAFF. The chain combines TRBV5-1 with TRBJ1-1; 10 nucleotides align to TRBD1. The CDR3 covers 15 residues. V was clipped by 0 bases and J by 3 bases; unmatched bases: 2. Germline V CDR1 and CDR2: SGHRS, YFSETQ.

The chain is built from TRBV6-5 and TRBJ1-1; possibly TRBD1 for D (5 bases). Germline CDR1 MNHEY, CDR2 SVGAGI. The V and J ends lost 9 bases and 4 bases respectively, with 18 bases between them. The length of the CDR3 is 14 residues. The CDR3 spells CASTGAGGGTEAFF. In DNA, the CDR3 is TGTGCCAGTACCGGGGCAGGCGGCGGCACTGAAGCTTTCTTT.

This sequence joins TRBV6-5 and TRBJ2-5, with 10 bases aligning to TRBD2. The germline V gene has CDR1 MNHEY and CDR2 SVGAGI. V lost 0 bases to trimming and J lost 0 bases; unmatched junction nucleotides: 1. The CDR3 runs to 16 residues. The DNA for the CDR3 is TGTGCCAGCAGTTACTCGGGACTAGCGAACCAAGAGACCCAGTACTTC. Protein sequence: CASSYSGLANQETQYF.

V gene TRBV6-5 combines with J gene TRBJ2-6; D ambiguous. The V and J ends lost 7 bases and 0 bases respectively, with 10 bases between them. CDR1 MNHEY and CDR2 SVGAGI come from the germline V gene. The CDR3 covers 15 residues. The CDR3 here is CASTWSSSGANVLTF. In DNA form, the CDR3 reads TGTGCCAGCACGTGGAGTAGCTCTGGGGCCAACGTCCTGACTTTC.

CDR3 coding DNA: TGTGCCAGCAGCTTGGGAGGGGGAGCGACGACCCAGTACTTC. Translation gives CASSLGGGATTQYF. The chain couples TRBV5-8 to TRBJ2-5; the D gene is possibly TRBD1 (6 bases). The CDR3 extends over 14 amino acids. The ends were cut back, 0 bases at V and 7 bases at J, with 13 bases in the middle. Germline V gene data show CDR1 as SGHTS and CDR2 as YDEGEE.

This chain connects TRBV19 to TRBJ2-7; maybe TRBD2 (6 bases). V was pared by 5 bases and J by 3 bases, with 14 bases between. Germline values: CDR1 LNHDA, CDR2 SQIVND (reference sequence). There are 14 residues in the CDR3. CDR3 in DNA: TGTGCCAGTAGTCCAGGAGGGATCTTCTACGAGCAGTACTTC. It codes for CASSPGGIFYEQYF.

This clone was seen only a few times. This chain links TRBV11-2 with TRBJ1-2, with TRBD1 identical over 8 bases. Trimming removed 5 bases from V and 7 bases from J; junction bases left unmatched: 9. This CDR3 is built from 14 residues. CDR1 and CDR2 from the germline V gene are SGHAT and FQNNGV. The chain's CDR3 is CASSAQTGGGGYTF. The CDR3 DNA follows: TGTGCCAGCAGCGCGCAAACAGGGGGTGGTGGCTACACCTTC.

This sequence joins TRBV11-2 and TRBJ2-7; the match to TRBD1 covers 9 bases. V dropped 5 bases and J dropped 1; count of bases not matched to a gene: 3. The germline gives CDR1 SGHAT, CDR2 FQNNGV. The CDR3 is 14 residues long. CDR3 residues: CASSQTGGSYEQYF. The CDR3 coding sequence is TGTGCCAGCAGCCAGACAGGGGGGTCCTACGAGCAGTACTTC.

This clone was found a few times. The CDR3 spells CASSPGLAGFSGANVLTF. Written as DNA, the CDR3 is TGCGCCAGCAGCCCGGGACTAGCGGGGTTCTCTGGGGCCAACGTCCTGACTTTC. V and J are TRBV4-1 and TRBJ2-6, with 13 positions matching TRBD2. CDR3 length equals 18 residues. Germline-derived CDR1 and CDR2 are MGHRA and YSYEKL. V shed 4 bases, J shed 0 bases, and the junction held 3 bases outside the gene matches.

The chain employs TRBV6-6 and TRBJ1-1; the D is unclear. The CDR3 contains 14 residues. V was trimmed by 3 bases and J by 1 base, leaving 9 bases between them. Germline CDR1 and CDR2: MNHNY and SVGAGI (reference sequence). The CDR3 DNA reads as TGTGCCAGCAGTTATGCGGAGCAGAACACTGAAGCTTTCTTT. Its translation: CASSYAEQNTEAFF.

J is TRBJ1-1 and V is TRBV5-1, with 9 bases identical to TRBD1. CDR1 and CDR2 from the germline V gene are SGHRS and YFSETQ. The CDR3 is 13 residues long. V was clipped by 6 bases and J by 4 bases; unmatched bases: 4. CDR3 sequence (DNA): TGCGCCAGCACCACGGACAGGGGCACTGAAGCTTTCTTT. The encoded protein is CASTTDRGTEAFF. The full variable domain, with the rest looked up from reference TRBV5-1 and TRBJ1-1, is KAGVTQTPRYLIKTRGQQVTLSCSPISGHRSVSWYQQTPGQGLQFLFEYFSETQRNKGNFPGRFSGRQFSNSRSEMNVSTLELGDSALYLCASTTDRGTEAFFGQGTRLTVV.

This sequence joins TRBV20-1 and TRBJ1-1; perhaps TRBD1 as D (5 bases). V was pared by 7 bases and J by 0 bases, with 6 bases between. The CDR3 is made up of 11 amino acids. The germline V gene encodes CDR1 DFQATT and CDR2 SNEGSKA (reference sequence). CDR3 nucleotide sequence: TGCAGTGGACAGCTGAACACTGAAGCTTTCTTT. Translated: CSGQLNTEAFF.

The chain carries TRBV6-1 and TRBJ2-1; 8 nucleotides line up with TRBD2. Trimming took 1 base from V and 0 from J; bases not matched to a gene: 5. The CDR3 spans 17 residues. Germline-derived CDR1 and CDR2 are MNHNS and SASEGT. CDR3 amino acids: CASSEGQRGISYNEQFF. CDR3 nucleotide sequence: TGTGCCAGCAGTGAAGGTCAGCGGGGGATCTCCTACAATGAGCAGTTCTTC.

The rearrangement uses TRBV5-1 and TRBJ2-3; D ambiguous. The V end lost 1 base, the J end lost 0 bases, and 9 bases lay between the germline ends. The CDR3 has 15 amino acids. The germline gives CDR1 SGHRS, CDR2 YFSETQ. CDR3 nucleotides: TGCGCCAGCAGCTTGATCCAGAGTAGCACAGATACGCAGTATTTT. Its translation: CASSLIQSSTDTQYF.

CDR3 sequence: CASSLAPGQGTSNYGYTF. The CDR3 nucleotides read TGCGCCAGCAGCTTGGCTCCGGGACAGGGAACTTCTAACTATGGCTACACCTTC. The V call is TRBV5-1, the J call TRBJ1-2, with TRBD1 identical over 9 bases. This CDR3 has 18 residues. Germline CDR1 reads SGHRS; CDR2 reads YFSETQ. After removal of 0 bases from V and 0 bases from J, the junction contained 9 bases not matched to a gene.

The chain links TRBV3-1 (or the pseudogene TRBV3-2) to TRBJ1-5; TRBD1 aligns across 8 bases. Per germline, CDR1 LGHDT and CDR2 YNNKEL (reference sequence). V shed 2 bases, J shed 4 bases, and the junction held 7 bases outside the gene matches. The CDR3 is made up of 16 amino acids. The CDR3 DNA follows: TGTGCCAGCAGCCAAAACCGACAGGGGATAAATCAGCCCCAGCATTTT. It is translated as CASSQNRQGINQPQHF.

J is TRBJ1-6 and V is TRBV6-5; D not certain. The CDR3 length is 15 residues. CDR1 and CDR2 from the germline V gene are MNHEY and SVGAGI. V was shortened by 0 bases and J by 12 bases, with 15 bases between the two germline ends. For the CDR3, the DNA is TGTGCCAGCAGTTACTCGGGTGTAGGCCTTGAACCCCTCCACTTT. Protein product: CASSYSGVGLEPLHF.

The chain links TRBV4-1 to TRBJ1-4; TRBD1 matches 7 bases. The germline CDR1 and CDR2 sequences are MGHRA and YSYEKL. V shed 1 base and J 4 bases; nucleotides not matched to a gene: 6. This CDR3 comprises 16 residues. The CDR3 loop is CASSQGQGRGNEKLFF. The CDR3, as DNA: TGCGCCAGCAGCCAAGGACAGGGTCGAGGTAATGAAAAACTGTTTTTT.

The chain uses TRBV19 and TRBJ2-1, with D possibly matching TRBD2 (6 bases). The CDR3 loop spans 17 amino acids. Germline V CDR1 and CDR2: LNHDA, SQIVND (reference sequence). The ends were cut back, 5 bases at V and 0 bases at J, with 17 bases in the middle. Here the CDR3 DNA reads TGTGCCAGTAGTGGGGTTAGGACCGGGAGCTCCTACAATGAGCAGTTCTTC. Translation gives CASSGVRTGSSYNEQFF.

The V and J genes are TRBV5-1 and TRBJ1-2; no firm D call. The CDR3 is 15 amino acids. Per germline, CDR1 SGHRS and CDR2 YFSETQ. The ends were cut back, 4 bases at V and 1 base at J, with 14 bases in the middle. The CDR3 spells CASSTGPPHNYGYTF. CDR3 coding DNA: TGCGCCAGCAGCACGGGCCCTCCTCATAACTATGGCTACACCTTC.